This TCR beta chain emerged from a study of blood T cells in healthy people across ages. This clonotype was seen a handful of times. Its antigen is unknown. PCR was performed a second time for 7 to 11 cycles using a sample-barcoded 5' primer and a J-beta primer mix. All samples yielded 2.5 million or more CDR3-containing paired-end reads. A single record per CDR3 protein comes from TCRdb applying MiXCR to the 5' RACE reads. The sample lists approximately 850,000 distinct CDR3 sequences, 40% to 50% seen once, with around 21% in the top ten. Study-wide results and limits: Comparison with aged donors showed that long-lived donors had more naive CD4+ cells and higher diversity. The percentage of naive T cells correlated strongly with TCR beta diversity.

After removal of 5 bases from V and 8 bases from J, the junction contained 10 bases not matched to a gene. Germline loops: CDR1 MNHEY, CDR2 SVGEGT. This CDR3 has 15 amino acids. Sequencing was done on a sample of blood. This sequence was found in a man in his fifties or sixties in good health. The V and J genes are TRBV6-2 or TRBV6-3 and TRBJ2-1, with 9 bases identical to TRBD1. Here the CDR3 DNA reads TGTGCCAGCAGTACGGGACAGGGAGGAAACGATGAGCAGTTCTTC. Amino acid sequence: CASSTGQGGNDEQFF.